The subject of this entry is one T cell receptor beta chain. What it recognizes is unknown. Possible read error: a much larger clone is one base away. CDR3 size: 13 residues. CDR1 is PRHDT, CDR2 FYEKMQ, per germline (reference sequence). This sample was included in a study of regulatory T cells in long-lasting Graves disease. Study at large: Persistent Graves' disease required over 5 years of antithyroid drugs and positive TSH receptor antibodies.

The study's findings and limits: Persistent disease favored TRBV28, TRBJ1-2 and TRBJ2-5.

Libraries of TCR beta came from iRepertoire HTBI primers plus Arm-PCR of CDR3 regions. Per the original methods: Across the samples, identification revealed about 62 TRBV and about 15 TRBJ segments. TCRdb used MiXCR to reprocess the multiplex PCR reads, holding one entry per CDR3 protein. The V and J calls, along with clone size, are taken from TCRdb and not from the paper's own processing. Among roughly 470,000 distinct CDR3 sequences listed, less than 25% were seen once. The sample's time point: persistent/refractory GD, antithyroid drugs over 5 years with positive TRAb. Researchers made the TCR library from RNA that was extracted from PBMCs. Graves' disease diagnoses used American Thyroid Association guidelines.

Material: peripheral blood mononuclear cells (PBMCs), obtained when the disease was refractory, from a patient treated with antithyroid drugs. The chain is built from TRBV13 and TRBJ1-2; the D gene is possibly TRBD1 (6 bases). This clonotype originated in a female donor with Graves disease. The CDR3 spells CASSPGQSYGCTF. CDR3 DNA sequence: TGTGCCAGCAGCCCAGGACAGAGCTATGGCTGCACCTTC.